The 27 T cell receptor beta chains listed next were all sequenced from one sample in a study of blood T cell repertoires in COVID-19. Profiled with immunoSEQ multiplex PCR; TCRdb holds only in-frame clones, not every one. The data contain 230,000 or so clones, roughly 88% of them singletons. The sample was PBMCs or T cells enriched from blood (not recorded which). These receptors came from a woman in her forties with acute COVID-19.

About this clone: A junction end diverges from the germline sequence, so it may reflect a read error. The chain is built from TRBV5-1 and TRBJ1-3, with D hard to call. CDR1 and CDR2 from the germline V gene are SGHRS and YFSETQ. This CDR3 comprises 14 residues. This chain's CDR3 is CASSLDGSGNTIYF. The DNA for the CDR3 is TGCGCCAGCAGTTTGGACGGGTCGGGAAACACCATATATTTT. The full variable domain, with the rest looked up from reference TRBV5-1 and TRBJ1-3, is KAGVTQTPRYLIKTRGQQVTLSCSPISGHRSVSWYQQTPGQGLQFLFEYFSETQRNKGNFPGRFSGRQFSNSRSEMNVSTLELGDSALYLCASSLDGSGNTIYFGEGSWLTVV.

This clone was found once. V and J are TRBV27 and TRBJ2-6; weak D call: TRBD1 (5 bases). Trimming cost V 10 bases and J 10 bases, with 17 bases left between them. The germline V gene encodes CDR1 MNHEY and CDR2 SMNVEV (reference sequence). This CDR3 contains 13 residues. The DNA for the CDR3 is TGTGCCACCATGGACACCTTTTGGAACGTCCTGACTTTC. Its protein product is CATMDTFWNVLTF.

The chain links TRBV9 to TRBJ1-1; a weak D match, TRBD1 (6 bases). CDR1 is SGDLS, CDR2 YYNGEE, per germline. V shed 3 bases and J shed 1 base, with 13 bases lying between them. The CDR3 is made up of 15 amino acids. The CDR3 spells CASSALGQGNTEAFF. CDR3 nucleotide sequence: TGTGCCAGCAGCGCACTGGGACAAGGGAACACTGAAGCTTTCTTT. The whole variable domain, filled in from reference TRBV9 and TRBJ1-1, reads DSGVTQTPKHLITATGQRVTLRCSPRSGDLSVYWYQQSLDQGLQFLIQYYNGEERAKGNILERFSAQQFPDLHSELNLSSLELGDSALYFCASSALGQGNTEAFFGQGTRLTVV.

The chain has TRBV11-2 and TRBJ1-6, with D hard to call. The CDR3 has 18 amino acids. Germline CDR1 SGHAT, CDR2 FQNNGV. V lost 3 bases to trimming and J lost 0 bases, with 15 bases between them. CDR3 sequence (DNA): TGTGCCAGCAGCTTGTCCGATCTAGGGAGCTCCTATAATTCACCCCTCCACTTT. Translating it yields CASSLSDLGSSYNSPLHF. Complete variable domain (other parts from reference TRBV11-2 and TRBJ1-6): EAGVAQSPRYKIIEKRQSVAFWCNPISGHATLYWYQQILGQGPKLLIQFQNNGVVDDSQLPKDRFSAERLKGVDSTLKIQPAKLEDSAVYLCASSLSDLGSSYNSPLHFGNGTRLTVT.

DNA for the CDR3: TGTGCCAGCTCACCCCCTAGCGGGGTGAACACCGGGGAGCTGTTTTTT. Residues: CASSPPSGVNTGELFF. The rearrangement joins TRBV18 to TRBJ2-2; TRBD2 agrees at 9 bases. The CDR3 sequence is 16 residues long. Trimming took 3 bases from V and 1 from J; bases not matched to a gene: 3. The germline CDR1 and CDR2 sequences are KGHSH and LQKENI.

This chain connects TRBV5-4 to TRBJ2-3, with a possible D match to TRBD2 (5 bases). Germline V gene lookup returns CDR1 SGHNT and CDR2 YYREEE (reference sequence). The CDR3 length is 16 residues. Trimming took 1 base from V and 2 from J, leaving 14 bases between them. In DNA, the CDR3 is TGTGCCAGCAGCTTGCGGGGTGGCCGCATCACAGATACGCAGTATTTT. It is translated as CASSLRGGRITDTQYF.

This clone was observed a handful of times. V gene TRBV18 combines with J gene TRBJ1-1; no clear D gene. The V gene's germline CDR1 is KGHSH and CDR2 LQKENI. The CDR3 loop spans 13 amino acids. The V end was cut by 5 bases, the J end by 6 bases, with 13 bases between. The CDR3 sequence: CASSSSGRAEAFF. The CDR3 DNA follows: TGTGCCAGCTCATCCTCCGGGCGGGCTGAAGCTTTCTTT.

This clone has a single count. One junction end disagrees with the germline gene, perhaps due to a read error. The V and J genes are TRBV12-3 or TRBV12-4 and TRBJ1-2; the D gene is possibly TRBD1 (6 bases). The CDR3 runs 11 residues. As DNA, the CDR3 is TGTGCCAGCAGTTTGGGGAGGGGGTTCGCCTTC. It translates to CASSLGRGFAF.

The chain links TRBV9 to TRBJ2-3; D unresolved. The CDR3 is 16 amino acids. Germline V CDR1 and CDR2: SGDLS, YYNGEE. Trimming took 3 bases from V and 1 from J, leaving 15 bases between them. The CDR3 loop reads CASSAGAAVGTDTQYF. The CDR3 DNA is TGTGCCAGCAGCGCTGGAGCCGCGGTAGGCACAGATACGCAGTATTTT.

The CDR3 DNA is TGCGCCAGCAGCTCGCCGACAGGGGGCAGCTATGGCTACACCTTC. It translates to CASSSPTGGSYGYTF. The rearrangement joins TRBV5-1 to TRBJ1-2; 10 bases align to TRBD1. With V trimmed by 3 bases and J by 4 bases, 6 bases remained unmatched. This CDR3 is 15 amino acids long. The germline CDR1 and CDR2 sequences are SGHRS and YFSETQ.

This clone was found once. This chain uses TRBV19 with TRBJ1-1; D unresolved. Per germline, CDR1 LNHDA and CDR2 SQIVND (reference sequence). CDR3 length: 12 residues. Trimming took 4 bases from V and 6 from J, leaving 9 bases between them. The CDR3 is CASSNYGAEAFF. The CDR3 nucleotides read TGTGCCAGTAGTAACTATGGCGCTGAAGCTTTCTTT.

This CDR3 is CASSSPGLAVYEQYV. CDR3 in DNA: TGTGCCAGCAGCTCCCCGGGACTAGCGGTTTACGAGCAGTACGTC. This chain uses TRBV11-2 with TRBJ2-7; 11 bases agree with TRBD2. Losses at the gene ends were 4 bases for V and 4 bases for J; bases not matched to a gene: 6. The CDR3 covers 15 residues. The germline gives CDR1 SGHAT, CDR2 FQNNGV.

The V and J genes are TRBV3-1 (or the pseudogene TRBV3-2) and TRBJ1-2, with TRBD1 matching over 8 bases. Germline values: CDR1 LGHDT, CDR2 YNNKEL (reference sequence). This CDR3 is 15 amino acids long. V lost 3 bases, J lost 5 bases, and 8 bases stayed unmatched. For the CDR3, the DNA is TGTGCCAGCAGCCATCTCCGGACAGGGCTTTATGGCTACACCTTC. Its protein product is CASSHLRTGLYGYTF.

The chain combines TRBV9 with TRBJ2-1, with D tentatively TRBD2 (6 bases). CDR1 SGDLS and CDR2 YYNGEE come from the germline V gene. Trimming stripped 5 bases from V and 3 bases from J, with 9 bases between. The CDR3 has 13 amino acids. The CDR3 nucleotides read TGTGCCAGCAGTACTAGCCTCTACAATGAGCAGTTCTTC. This codes for CASSTSLYNEQFF.

V usage is TRBV7-8 and J usage is TRBJ2-7, with 11 nucleotides matching TRBD2. Germline assignment: CDR1 SGHVS and CDR2 FQNEAQ. The V and J ends lost 5 bases and 3 bases, in that order; junction bases with no gene match: 9. The CDR3 loop spans 16 amino acids. The CDR3 DNA follows: TGTGCCAGCAGCGTGAGACCCCTAGCGGGGGGCTACGAGCAGTACTTC. Protein product: CASSVRPLAGGYEQYF.

V is TRBV11-2 and J is TRBJ1-6, with 9 nucleotides matching TRBD1. CDR1 is SGHAT, CDR2 FQNNGV, per germline. The CDR3 is made up of 18 amino acids. V lost 1 base and J lost 10; bases outside the gene matches: 14. The CDR3 loop is CASSLGMGQGGVRSPLHF. CDR3 in DNA: TGTGCCAGCAGCTTAGGGATGGGACAGGGAGGGGTTCGCTCACCCCTCCACTTT. Looking up the rest from reference TRBV11-2 and TRBJ1-6 gives the full variable domain: EAGVAQSPRYKIIEKRQSVAFWCNPISGHATLYWYQQILGQGPKLLIQFQNNGVVDDSQLPKDRFSAERLKGVDSTLKIQPAKLEDSAVYLCASSLGMGQGGVRSPLHFGNGTRLTVT.

This clone was seen once. This chain uses TRBV20-1 with TRBJ2-1; D call uncertain. Trimming removed 6 bases at V and 8 bases at J, with 11 bases between. This CDR3 is 11 amino acids long. CDR1 and CDR2 from the germline V gene are DFQATT and SNEGSKA (reference sequence). The chain's CDR3 is CSATGRHEQFF. Here the CDR3 DNA reads TGCAGTGCCACGGGTCGTCATGAGCAGTTCTTC.

The rearrangement links TRBV5-1 to TRBJ1-2; D is possibly TRBD1 (5 bases). This CDR3 is 18 amino acids long. Germline assignment: CDR1 SGHRS and CDR2 YFSETQ. Trimming left V 4 bases short and J 0 bases short, with 22 bases between. DNA for the CDR3: TGCGCCAGCAGCCCGACCGGGACTATCAATCGAGCTAACTATGGCTACACCTTC. Amino acid sequence: CASSPTGTINRANYGYTF.

This chain links TRBV5-4 with TRBJ1-2; 10 bases line up with TRBD1. From germline, CDR1 is SGHNT and CDR2 YYREEE (reference sequence). The trim removed 3 bases at V and 5 bases at J, leaving 4 bases unmatched. CDR3 length equals 14 residues. DNA of the CDR3: TGTGCCAGCAGCTCGCGACAGGGGGCTTATGGCTACACCTTC. As protein: CASSSRQGAYGYTF.

The chain joins TRBV7-2 to TRBJ1-3, with no clear D. The CDR3 is 15 residues long. In germline, CDR1 is SGHTA, CDR2 FQGNSA. Trimming stripped 3 bases from V and 0 bases from J, with 9 bases between. The CDR3 reads CASSFVSSSGNTIYF. Here the CDR3 DNA reads TGTGCCAGCAGCTTTGTCTCGAGCTCTGGAAACACCATATATTTT.

V usage is TRBV6-5 and J usage is TRBJ1-3; D is uncertain. Germline CDR1 and CDR2: MNHEY and SVGAGI. Trimming pared 6 bases from V and 2 bases from J, leaving 8 bases between. There are 13 residues in the CDR3. The CDR3 bases are TGTGCCAGCAGCGGAGGCCCTGGAAACACCATATATTTT. Translated: CASSGGPGNTIYF.

The V gene is TRBV19, the J gene TRBJ1-2, with D possibly TRBD1 on 6 matching bases. The V and J ends lost 7 bases and 3 bases respectively, with 15 bases between them. Germline V lookup: CDR1 LNHDA, CDR2 SQIVND (reference sequence). The CDR3 covers 14 residues. This CDR3 reads CASTHRQAYYGYTF. The CDR3 coding sequence is TGTGCCAGTACTCACCGACAGGCCTACTATGGCTACACCTTC.

This sequence joins TRBV19 and TRBJ1-2, with D tentatively TRBD1 (5 bases). This CDR3 has 14 amino acids. Looked up from germline, CDR1 is LNHDA and CDR2 is SQIVND (reference sequence). The V end was cut by 7 bases, the J end by 4 bases, with 16 bases between. CDR3 in amino acids: CASNEQGGPYGYTF. DNA for the CDR3: TGTGCCAGTAACGAGCAGGGAGGTCCCTATGGCTACACCTTC.

This chain links TRBV21-1 with TRBJ1-1; the table calls TRBD1, which could not be checked here. TRBV21-1 is a known pseudogene. There are 14 residues in the CDR3. The CDR3 DNA reads TGTGCCAGCAGCAAACAGGGCCAGAACACTGAAGCTTTCTTT. This codes for CASSKQGQNTEAFF.

The chain carries TRBV30 and TRBJ2-3; 11 bases agree with TRBD2. The CDR3 is made up of 19 amino acids. The trim removed 0 bases at V and 0 bases at J, leaving 11 bases unmatched. Germline CDR1 reads GTSNPN; CDR2 reads SVGIG (reference sequence). CDR3 loop: CAWSVLGLAGGPSTDTQYF. The DNA for the CDR3 is TGTGCCTGGAGTGTACTCGGGCTAGCGGGGGGCCCTAGCACAGATACGCAGTATTTT.

V is TRBV7-2 and J is TRBJ2-3, with a tentative D call TRBD2 (5 bases). V lost 4 bases to trimming and J lost 3 bases, with 11 bases between them. Germline V gene data show CDR1 as SGHTA and CDR2 as FQGNSA. This CDR3 comprises 14 residues. In DNA form, the CDR3 reads TGTGCCAGCAGCTATGACTACCCTACAGATACGCAGTATTTT. Translated, it gives CASSYDYPTDTQYF.

The chain is built from TRBV30 and TRBJ1-2; TRBD1 aligns across 10 bases. This CDR3 region has 17 residues. Germline CDR1 is GTSNPN and CDR2 is SVGIG (reference sequence). J was trimmed by 0 bases and V by 2 bases; bases with no gene match: 9. CDR3 DNA: TGTGCCTGGAGTCCCTCGGGACAGGGGCCTTCTAACTATGGCTACACCTTC. Its protein product is CAWSPSGQGPSNYGYTF.